This TCR beta chain comes out of a study of regulatory dendritic cells for organ transplantation. Broader study findings: Memory T cells were less diverse than naive, with memory CD8+ most oligoclonal.

Clones were read by immunoSEQ multiplex PCR, and TCRdb kept only the in-frame ones, dropping some. The sample holds 25,000 to 30,000 clones, approximately 81% seen once. For this clone: The target antigen is unknown.

The CDR3 spans 17 residues. With 2 bases clipped from V and 10 bases from J, the junction kept 13 bases outside the gene matches. The germline V gene encodes CDR1 SGHAT and CDR2 FQNNGV. Sequencing used naive CD8+ T cells from blood. As for subset: CD45RA+ naive T cells. This clonotype originated in a human donor in good health. The chain couples TRBV11-2 to TRBJ1-6, with 8 bases fitting TRBD1. In DNA, the CDR3 is TGTGCCAGCAGCTTAAACCTCCGACAGGGGCAGTACTCACCCCTCCACTTT. This codes for CASSLNLRQGQYSPLHF.